One sample yielded the 17 T cell receptor beta chains listed below, sequenced in a study of CD8+CD57+ T cells in acquired aplastic anemia. Previously, flow cytometry had revealed CD8+CD57+ cell expansion in the patients chosen for sequencing. CDR3 and TCR beta VDJ profiling relied on genomic DNA as the template. A single record per CDR3 protein comes from TCRdb applying MiXCR to the reads. This sample has hundreds of thousands of distinct CDR3 sequences, with roughly half found just once. The sequencing sample was made of sorted CD4+, CD8+, or CD8+CD57+ T cells (not recorded which) from PBMCs. These receptors all stem from a human donor with aplastic anemia.

This clonotype was observed a few times. A much larger clone differs from this one at a single base, so this may be a read error. The V gene is TRBV7-3, the J gene TRBJ1-1; unclear D gene. Germline V CDR1 and CDR2: SGHTA, FQGTGA. This CDR3 region has 15 residues. CDR3 residues: CVSSVLTGRIAEAFF. In DNA form, the CDR3 reads TGTGTCAGCAGCGTTCTTACCGGGAGGATTGCTGAAGCTTTCTTT.

This clonotype was recorded many times. An end of the junction does not agree with germline; a read error may underlie this. The gene calls are TRBV5-4 and TRBJ1-2, with TRBD1 as a possible D gene (5 bases). The CDR3 sequence is 13 residues long. The germline gives CDR1 SGHNT, CDR2 YYREEE (reference sequence). The CDR3 region has the DNA TGTACCAGCAGACCAGACAGCCAGGAGGGCTACACCTTC. This sequence encodes CTSRPDSQEGYTF. Looking up the rest from reference TRBV5-4 and TRBJ1-2 gives the full variable domain: ETGVTQSPTHLIKTRGQQVTLRCSSQSGHNTVSWYQQALGQGPQFIFQYYREEENGRGNFPPRFSGLQFPNYSSELNVNALELDDSALYLCTSRPDSQEGYTFGSGTRLTVV.

The chain uses TRBV7-9 and TRBJ2-7, with 9 bases aligning to TRBD2. Germline-derived CDR1 and CDR2 are SEHNR and FQNEAQ (reference sequence). This CDR3 spans 19 amino acids. Losses at the gene ends were 5 bases for V and 0 bases for J; bases not matched to a gene: 17. This CDR3 reads CASSPSSGIAPPCSYEQYF. The CDR3 coding sequence is TGTGCCAGCAGCCCATCTAGCGGGATTGCACCTCCGTGCTCCTACGAGCAGTACTTC.

This clonotype was observed a few times. The genes are TRBV10-3 and TRBJ2-5, with D hard to call. The CDR3 consists of 12 residues. The V and J ends lost 4 bases and 2 bases respectively, with 5 bases between them. CDR1 is ENHRY, CDR2 SYGVKD, per germline. CDR3 sequence (DNA): TGTGCCATCAGTGGCCCACAAGAGACCCAGTACTTC. This gives the protein CAISGPQETQYF.

This clonotype was counted a few times. The gene calls are TRBV4-3 and TRBJ2-7; 12 bases are a match to TRBD2. With 1 base clipped from V and 0 bases from J, the junction kept 7 bases outside the gene matches. CDR1 and CDR2 from the germline V gene are LGHNA and YSLEER. The CDR3 has 18 residues. The CDR3 DNA sequence: TGCGCCAGCAGCCAAGGGCTAGCGGGGGGGCTTACCTCCTACGAGCAGTACTTC. This encodes CASSQGLAGGLTSYEQYF.

Comment on this clonotype: This sequence may be a read error, since a much larger clone differs from it by one base. The chain combines TRBV9 with TRBJ2-2, with D possibly matching TRBD2 (6 bases). Germline loops: CDR1 SGDLS, CDR2 YYNGEE. CDR3 length equals 16 residues. CDR3 amino acids: CASSGPGGVSTGEPFF. CDR3 in DNA: TGTGCCAGCAGCGGACCGGGCGGGGTGAGCACCGGGGAGCCGTTTTTT.

This clonotype was observed many times. The rearrangement uses TRBV15 and TRBJ1-2, with D unclear. Germline V lookup: CDR1 LNHNV, CDR2 YYDKDF (reference sequence). The V gene lost 1 base and the J gene lost 2 bases, with 8 bases spanning the gap. This CDR3 contains 14 residues. The CDR3 region is CATSRVAENYGYTF. The CDR3 region has the DNA TGTGCCACCAGCAGAGTGGCCGAGAACTATGGCTACACCTTC.

This clonotype was found a few times. V gene TRBV27 combines with J gene TRBJ2-7, with TRBD1 matching over 9 bases. The germline V gene encodes CDR1 MNHEY and CDR2 SMNVEV (reference sequence). The CDR3 loop spans 17 amino acids. The V and J ends lost 2 bases and 1 base, in that order; junction bases with no gene match: 9. The CDR3 DNA reads TGTGCCAGCAGTTTAGTCACCGGACAGGGGCGTTCCTACGAGCAGTACTTC. Protein: CASSLVTGQGRSYEQYF.

This chain joins TRBV7-7 and TRBJ2-7, with 8 bases aligning to TRBD2. There are 13 residues in the CDR3. From germline, CDR1 is SSHAT and CDR2 FNYEAQ (reference sequence). CDR3: CASSPGTSNEQYV. Here the CDR3 DNA reads TGTGCTAGCAGCCCCGGGACTAGTAATGAGCAGTACGTC.

The V call is TRBV30, the J call TRBJ2-3, with TRBD2 matching over 7 bases. V was clipped by 3 bases and J by 4 bases; unmatched bases: 13. In germline, CDR1 is GTSNPN, CDR2 SVGIG (reference sequence). CDR3 length: 16 residues. DNA of the CDR3: TGTGCCTGGAGCCTCGGGACTACCCTAGGAGCAGATACGCAGTATTTT. Its translation is CAWSLGTTLGADTQYF.

This clonotype has ten or more counts. The J gene is TRBJ2-7, the V gene TRBV4-1; possible D gene TRBD1, 5 bases. Per germline, CDR1 MGHRA and CDR2 YSYEKL. Trimming took off 0 bases at V and 6 bases at J, with 18 bases between the two ends. The CDR3 covers 16 residues. Here the CDR3 reads CASSQEATFRVGEQYF. Written as DNA, the CDR3 is TGCGCCAGCAGCCAAGAGGCCACCTTCAGGGTGGGCGAGCAGTACTTC.

The genes are TRBV12-3 or TRBV12-4 and TRBJ1-1, with D unresolved. The CDR3 has 14 residues. Trimming cost V 2 bases and J 4 bases, with 11 bases left between them. CDR3 bases: TGTGCCAGCAGTTTAAGCAGGACGAGCACTGAAGCTTTCTTT. This gives the protein CASSLSRTSTEAFF.

This clonotype was counted between two and nine times. J is TRBJ1-2 and V is TRBV24-1; D is uncertain. This CDR3 spans 11 amino acids. V was clipped by 9 bases and J by 3 bases, with 7 bases between them. Per the germline V gene, CDR1 is KGHDR and CDR2 is SFDVKD. The chain's CDR3 is CATLSDYGYTF. In DNA, the CDR3 is TGTGCCACCCTAAGTGACTATGGCTACACCTTC.

The J gene is TRBJ2-7, the V gene TRBV7-9, with D perhaps matching TRBD1 (6 bases). Trimming removed 1 base from V and 5 bases from J, with 9 bases in between. CDR1 is SEHNR and CDR2 is FQNEAQ in the germline V gene (reference sequence). The CDR3 totals 13 residues. CDR3 bases: TGTGCCAGCAGCTTAGGCCAGGGGCACGAGCAGTACTTC. Residues: CASSLGQGHEQYF.

This clonotype was seen ten or more times. The rearrangement joins TRBV30 to TRBJ1-6, with D maybe TRBD1 (5 bases). Germline assignment: CDR1 GTSNPN and CDR2 SVGIG (reference sequence). Trimming took off 8 bases at V and 8 bases at J, with 19 bases between the two ends. CDR3 length: 14 residues. CDR3 residues: CAALMGPADSPLHF. CDR3 DNA: TGTGCCGCCTTAATGGGGCCGGCGGATTCACCCCTCCACTTT.

V is TRBV6-6 and J is TRBJ2-7; the D gene is possibly TRBD2 (6 bases). V was cut by 6 bases and J by 6 bases, with 24 bases left in between. Germline CDR1 is MNHNY and CDR2 is SVGAGI (reference sequence). This CDR3 comprises 16 residues. In DNA, the CDR3 is TGTGCCAGCAGGGGGGGACGGATGAGATACGGCGCCGAGCAGTACTTC. As protein: CASRGGRMRYGAEQYF.

The table lists this clonotype with many counts. The V gene is TRBV7-6, the J gene TRBJ2-2; D is ambiguous. The CDR3 length is 17 residues. The V end lost 1 base, the J end lost 5 bases, and 17 bases lay between the germline ends. Per germline, CDR1 SGHVS and CDR2 FNYEAQ. CDR3 residues: CASSLGGVSLGTGELFF. DNA for the CDR3: TGTGCCAGCAGCTTAGGGGGTGTTTCGCTGGGGACCGGGGAGCTGTTTTTT.